The clone carrying this T cell receptor beta chain was seen a single time. The data were taken from a study of T cell responses to AZD1222 COVID-19 vaccine. V lost 6 bases and J 8 bases, leaving 16 bases between the germline ends. In germline, CDR1 is MDHEN, CDR2 SYDVKM. The CDR3 loop spans 13 amino acids. Assay used: immunoSEQ multiplex PCR; TCRdb lists only in-frame clones, some missing. The sample contains 55,000 to 80,000 clones, around four fifths of which appear only once. This clonotype was obtained from an adult in good health. This chain links TRBV28 with TRBJ1-2; tentative D call: TRBD1 (6 bases). The sample in question was peripheral blood, obtained on day 0 of AZD1222 vaccination. The DNA for the CDR3 is TGTGCCAGCAGACCCAACAGGGAGGGCGGCTACACCTTC. Translated: CASRPNREGGYTF.